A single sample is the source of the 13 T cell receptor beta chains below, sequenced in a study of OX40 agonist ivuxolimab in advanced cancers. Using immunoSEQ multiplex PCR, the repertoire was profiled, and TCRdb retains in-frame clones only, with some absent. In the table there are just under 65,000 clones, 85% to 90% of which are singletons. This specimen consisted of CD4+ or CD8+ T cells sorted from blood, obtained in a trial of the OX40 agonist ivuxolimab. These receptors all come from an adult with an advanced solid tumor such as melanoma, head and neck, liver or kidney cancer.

CDR3 in amino acids: CATGLAGGYNEQFF. CDR3 bases: TGTGCCACCGGACTAGCGGGGGGCTACAATGAGCAGTTCTTC. This chain joins TRBV10-3 and TRBJ2-1; 14 bases are shared with TRBD2. CDR1 is ENHRY and CDR2 is SYGVKD in the germline V gene. The CDR3 is made up of 14 amino acids. J gave up 3 bases and V 10 bases, and 2 bases lay outside the gene matches.

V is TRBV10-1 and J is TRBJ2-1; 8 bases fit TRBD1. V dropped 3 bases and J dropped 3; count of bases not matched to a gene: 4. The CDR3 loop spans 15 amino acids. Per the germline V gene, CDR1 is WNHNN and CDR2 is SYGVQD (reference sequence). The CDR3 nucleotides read TGCGCCAGCAGTGATCTGGACAGGGACTACAATGAGCAGTTCTTC. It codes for CASSDLDRDYNEQFF.

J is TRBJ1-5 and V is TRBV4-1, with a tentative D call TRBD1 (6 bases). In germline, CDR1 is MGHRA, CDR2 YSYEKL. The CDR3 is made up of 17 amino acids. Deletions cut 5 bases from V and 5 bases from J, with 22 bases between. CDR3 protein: CASSARPARGLHQPQHF. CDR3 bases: TGCGCCAGCAGCGCCCGACCCGCCAGGGGCCTCCATCAGCCCCAGCATTTT.

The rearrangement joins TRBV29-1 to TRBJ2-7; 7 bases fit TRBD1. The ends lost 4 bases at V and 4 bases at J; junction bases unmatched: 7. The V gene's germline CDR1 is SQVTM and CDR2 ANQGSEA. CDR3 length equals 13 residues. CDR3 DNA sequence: TGCAGCGTTGGACACCGGGACAGTTACGAGCAGTACTTC. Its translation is CSVGHRDSYEQYF.

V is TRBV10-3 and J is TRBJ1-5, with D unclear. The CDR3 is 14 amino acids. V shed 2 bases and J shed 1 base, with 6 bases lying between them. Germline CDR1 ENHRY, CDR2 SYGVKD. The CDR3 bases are TGTGCCATCAGTGAGGCGGGAAGCAATCAGCCCCAGCATTTT. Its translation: CAISEAGSNQPQHF.

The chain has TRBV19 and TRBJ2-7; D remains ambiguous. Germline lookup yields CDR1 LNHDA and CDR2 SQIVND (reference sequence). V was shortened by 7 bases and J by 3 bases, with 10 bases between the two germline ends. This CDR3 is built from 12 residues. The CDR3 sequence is CASMGLSYEQYF. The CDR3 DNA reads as TGTGCCAGTATGGGCCTTAGCTACGAGCAGTACTTC.

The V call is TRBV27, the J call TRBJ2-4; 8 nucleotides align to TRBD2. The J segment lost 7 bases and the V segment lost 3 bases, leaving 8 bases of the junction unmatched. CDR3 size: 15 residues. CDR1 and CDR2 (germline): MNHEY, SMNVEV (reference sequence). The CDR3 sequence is CASSFHRGGKNIQYF. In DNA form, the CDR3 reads TGTGCCAGCAGTTTCCATCGGGGGGGAAAGAACATTCAGTACTTC.

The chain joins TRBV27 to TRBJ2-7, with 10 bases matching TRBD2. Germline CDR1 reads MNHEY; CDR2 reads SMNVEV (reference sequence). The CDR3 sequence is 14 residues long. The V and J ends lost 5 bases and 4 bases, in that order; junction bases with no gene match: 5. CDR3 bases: TGTGCCAGCAGTCTTGGACTAGCGGCTTACGAGCAGTACTTC. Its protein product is CASSLGLAAYEQYF.

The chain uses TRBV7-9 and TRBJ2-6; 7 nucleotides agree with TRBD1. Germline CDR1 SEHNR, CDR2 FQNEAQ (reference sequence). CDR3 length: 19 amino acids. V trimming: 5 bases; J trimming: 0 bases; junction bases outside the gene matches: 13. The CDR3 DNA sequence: TGTGCCAGCAGCCTGAGATTTCCGGGACAGAGCTCTGGGGCCAACGTCCTGACTTTC. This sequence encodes CASSLRFPGQSSGANVLTF.

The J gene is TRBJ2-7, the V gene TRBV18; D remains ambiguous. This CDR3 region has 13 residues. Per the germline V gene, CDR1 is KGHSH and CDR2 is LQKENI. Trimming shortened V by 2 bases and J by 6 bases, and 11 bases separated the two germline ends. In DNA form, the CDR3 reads TGTGCCAGCTCACCAGGACGGCTGCTCGAGCAGTACTTC. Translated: CASSPGRLLEQYF.

The CDR3 coding sequence is TGTGCCAGCAGCACCATATTCGGGAGGGATACCGGGGAGCTGTTTTTT. Translating it yields CASSTIFGRDTGELFF. The gene calls are TRBV5-6 and TRBJ2-2; 8 nucleotides agree with TRBD2. CDR1 is SGHDT, CDR2 YYEEEE, per germline. This CDR3 has 16 amino acids. The junction had 10 bases not matched to a gene; V was cut back by 4 bases and J by 5 bases.

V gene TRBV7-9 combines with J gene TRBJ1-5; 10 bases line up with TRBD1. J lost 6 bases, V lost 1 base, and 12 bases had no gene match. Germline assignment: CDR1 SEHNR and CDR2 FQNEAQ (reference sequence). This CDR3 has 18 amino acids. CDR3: CASSLGPHQTGGVQPQHF. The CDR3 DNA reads TGTGCCAGCAGCTTAGGGCCCCACCAGACAGGGGGCGTTCAGCCCCAGCATTTT.

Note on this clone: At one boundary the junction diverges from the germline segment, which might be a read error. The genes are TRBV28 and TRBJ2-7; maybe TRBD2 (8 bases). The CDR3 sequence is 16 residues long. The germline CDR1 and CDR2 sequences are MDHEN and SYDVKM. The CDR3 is CAGRGRGGRGSYEQYF. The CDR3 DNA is TGTGCCGGCAGAGGCCGGGGGGGCAGGGGGTCCTACGAGCAGTACTTC.